Below are 21 T cell receptor beta chains sequenced from a single sample in a study of cytotoxic CD8 clonotypes in ibrutinib-treated CLL. Clones were sequenced by immunoSEQ multiplex PCR, and TCRdb holds only the in-frame ones, with some missing. The table lists roughly 150,000 clones, roughly 84% of them singletons. Specimen: PBMCs, collected at disease progression, from a patient treated with ibrutinib. The receptors stem from a human donor with chronic lymphocytic leukemia.

The chain has TRBV4-3 and TRBJ2-2, with TRBD2 identical over 15 bases. Losses at the gene ends were 2 bases for V and 5 bases for J; bases not matched to a gene: 9. The CDR3 is made up of 19 amino acids. Germline CDR1 and CDR2: LGHNA and YSLEER. The CDR3 bases are TGCGCCAGCAGCCAACAAGCGGGACTAGCGGGAGGTTTGACCGGGGAGCTGTTTTTT. This codes for CASSQQAGLAGGLTGELFF.

V usage is TRBV25-1 and J usage is TRBJ2-1; TRBD2 is a possible D gene (5 bases). Germline V CDR1 and CDR2: MGHDK, SYGVNS. V was pared by 3 bases and J by 0 bases, with 15 bases between. The length of the CDR3 is 17 residues. The CDR3 spells CASSELEGYYSYNEQFF. The CDR3 DNA is TGTGCCAGCAGTGAGCTAGAGGGATATTACTCCTACAATGAGCAGTTCTTC.

The genes are TRBV9 and TRBJ2-7, with a tentative D call TRBD1 (6 bases). V was shortened by 3 bases and J by 6 bases, with 10 bases between the two germline ends. The CDR3 length is 12 residues. Germline CDR1 and CDR2: SGDLS and YYNGEE. The CDR3 region has the DNA TGTGCCAGCAGCGAAACAGGGTCCGAGCAGTACTTC. Its translation: CASSETGSEQYF.

CDR3 sequence (DNA): TGTGCCAGCAGTTTAGGCAGGGGCTACGAGCAGTACTTC. It encodes CASSLGRGYEQYF. V gene TRBV27 combines with J gene TRBJ2-7; perhaps TRBD1 as D (6 bases). Looked up from germline, CDR1 is MNHEY and CDR2 is SMNVEV (reference sequence). This CDR3 comprises 13 residues. The V and J ends lost 2 bases and 3 bases respectively, with 8 bases between them.

This clone was counted between two and nine times. The V call is TRBV5-1, the J call TRBJ1-2, with D perhaps TRBD1 (6 bases). V lost 4 bases and J 6 bases, leaving 7 bases between the germline ends. Germline assignment: CDR1 SGHRS and CDR2 YFSETQ. CDR3 length: 11 residues. The CDR3, as DNA: TGCGCCAGCAGCACAGGGAATGGCTACACCTTC. This sequence encodes CASSTGNGYTF.

The chain couples TRBV28 to TRBJ2-7; D is undetermined. Germline values: CDR1 MDHEN, CDR2 SYDVKM. The ends were cut back, 2 bases at V and 2 bases at J, with 4 bases in the middle. The CDR3 is 12 residues long. DNA for the CDR3: TGTGCCAGCAGTTTACCCCCCTACGAGCAGTACTTC. Amino acid sequence: CASSLPPYEQYF.

The chain has TRBV28 and TRBJ2-7, with 9 bases lining up with TRBD1. CDR1 and CDR2 from the germline V gene are MDHEN and SYDVKM. J was trimmed by 2 bases and V by 8 bases; bases with no gene match: 4. This CDR3 has 13 residues. CDR3 loop: CASVQGAPYEQYF. The DNA of the CDR3 is TGTGCCAGCGTACAGGGGGCCCCCTACGAGCAGTACTTC. Looking up the rest from reference TRBV28 and TRBJ2-7 gives the full variable domain: DVKVTQSSRYLVKRTGEKVFLECVQDMDHENMFWYRQDPGLGLRLIYFSYDVKMKEKGDIPEGYSVSREKKERFSLILESASTNQTSMYLCASVQGAPYEQYFGPGTRLTVT.

J is TRBJ2-7 and V is TRBV4-1; D is possibly TRBD1 (5 bases). The V end lost 0 bases, the J end lost 6 bases, and 12 bases lay between the germline ends. This CDR3 has 14 amino acids. In germline, CDR1 is MGHRA, CDR2 YSYEKL. CDR3 nucleotides: TGCGCCAGCAGCCAAGAGCGGACACTCTCCGAGCAGTACTTC. Amino acid sequence: CASSQERTLSEQYF.

V and J are TRBV29-1 and TRBJ2-7; 10 bases are a match to TRBD1. The CDR3 length is 13 residues. Germline CDR1 is SQVTM and CDR2 is ANQGSEA. The trim removed 7 bases at V and 3 bases at J, leaving 6 bases unmatched. In DNA form, the CDR3 reads TGCAGCGCCTGGGACAGGGGTAGCTACGAGCAGTACTTC. It is translated as CSAWDRGSYEQYF.

The chain has TRBV11-3 and TRBJ1-1; 7 nucleotides line up with TRBD1. V dropped 3 bases and J dropped 7; count of bases not matched to a gene: 5. There are 13 residues in the CDR3. CDR1 and CDR2 from the germline V gene are SGHNT and YENEEA. CDR3 sequence (DNA): TGTGCCAGCAGCTTCGAGACAGGGTATGAAGCTTTCTTT. It encodes CASSFETGYEAFF.

This chain's CDR3 is CASSESGTSGREQFF. CDR3 DNA: TGTGCCAGCAGCGAATCCGGGACTAGCGGGAGGGAGCAGTTCTTC. The rearrangement joins TRBV7-9 to TRBJ2-1; 15 nucleotides agree with TRBD2. The V gene end was trimmed by 5 bases and the J gene end by 10 bases; junction bases not matched to a gene: 6. Germline lookup yields CDR1 SEHNR and CDR2 FQNEAQ (reference sequence). The CDR3 is 15 residues long.

The genes are TRBV30 and TRBJ1-2; 10 bases line up with TRBD1. CDR3 length: 15 residues. Losses at the gene ends were 0 bases for V and 8 bases for J; bases not matched to a gene: 9. Germline assignment: CDR1 GTSNPN and CDR2 SVGIG (reference sequence). CDR3 nucleotides: TGTGCCTGGAGTGTACGGGACAGGGGAGAGTGGGGCTACACCTTC. Translating gives CAWSVRDRGEWGYTF. The full variable domain, with the rest looked up from reference TRBV30 and TRBJ1-2, is SQTIHQWPATLVQPVGSPLSLECTVEGTSNPNLYWYRQAAGRGLQLLFYSVGIGQISSEVPQNLSASRPQDRQFILSSKKLLLSDSGFYLCAWSVRDRGEWGYTFGSGTRLTVV.

The V call is TRBV2, the J call TRBJ2-1; 8 bases agree with TRBD1. V dropped 6 bases and J dropped 8; count of bases not matched to a gene: 6. The CDR3 extends over 13 amino acids. CDR1 SNHLY and CDR2 FYNNEI come from the germline V gene. CDR3 nucleotides: TGTGCCAGCAGAAAGACAGGGGCCGATGAGCAGTTCTTC. Translated: CASRKTGADEQFF.

The gene calls are TRBV30 and TRBJ2-3; TRBD2 matches at 9 bases. The germline CDR1 and CDR2 sequences are GTSNPN and SVGIG (reference sequence). Trimming took 1 base from V and 1 from J; bases not matched to a gene: 6. The length of the CDR3 is 16 residues. The CDR3 DNA sequence: TGTGCCTGGAGTGCAACCCAGCGGGAGGGCACAGATACGCAGTATTTT. Translating it yields CAWSATQREGTDTQYF.

The chain has TRBV13 and TRBJ2-1; D is tentatively TRBD1 or TRBD2 (5 bases each). Looked up from germline, CDR1 is PRHDT and CDR2 is FYEKMQ (reference sequence). The CDR3 extends over 15 amino acids. The ends were cut back, 4 bases at V and 4 bases at J, with 14 bases in the middle. The CDR3 bases are TGTGCCAGCAGCTACCGGGGACGAAGATACAATGAGCAGTTCTTC. Its translation is CASSYRGRRYNEQFF.

This clone was seen a handful of times. The rearrangement uses TRBV28 and TRBJ1-5; D gene ambiguous. From germline, CDR1 is MDHEN and CDR2 SYDVKM. This CDR3 is 15 amino acids long. V was shortened by 4 bases and J by 2 bases, with 12 bases between the two germline ends. CDR3 in DNA: TGTGCCAGCAGTTACGGGGAGAGGGGCAATCAGCCCCAGCATTTT. Its translation is CASSYGERGNQPQHF.

This clone was picked up a small number of times. The V call is TRBV18, the J call TRBJ2-5, with D unclear. Trimming took 8 bases from V and 2 from J, leaving 9 bases between them. The CDR3 totals 12 residues. CDR1 is KGHSH, CDR2 LQKENI, per germline. The CDR3 here is CASTRGQETQYF. CDR3 nucleotides: TGTGCCAGCACACGAGGACAAGAGACCCAGTACTTC. The variable domain in full, completed from reference TRBV18 and TRBJ2-5, reads NAGVMQNPRHLVRRRGQEARLRCSPMKGHSHVYWYRQLPEEGLKFMVYLQKENIIDESGMPKERFSAEFPKEGPSILRIQQVVRGDSAAYFCASTRGQETQYFGPGTRLLVL.

V usage is TRBV30 and J usage is TRBJ2-5; D tentatively fits TRBD1 or TRBD2 (5 bases each). CDR1 and CDR2 (germline): GTSNPN, SVGIG (reference sequence). Trimming took 3 bases from V and 1 from J, leaving 9 bases between them. The CDR3 extends over 13 amino acids. The CDR3 here is CAWRGRPQETQYF. CDR3 DNA sequence: TGTGCCTGGAGGGGACGTCCCCAAGAGACCCAGTACTTC.

The rearrangement joins TRBV4-2 to TRBJ2-7; 13 bases agree with TRBD2. The length of the CDR3 is 17 residues. V trimming: 5 bases; J trimming: 3 bases; junction bases outside the gene matches: 10. Germline V gene lookup returns CDR1 LGHNA and CDR2 YNFKEQ. In nucleotides, the CDR3 is TGTGCCAGCAGCTTCCTCGGGACTAGCGGGGCCTTCTACGAGCAGTACTTC. Translated: CASSFLGTSGAFYEQYF.

The chain uses TRBV28 and TRBJ2-7; TRBD1 agrees at 10 bases. Germline V gene data show CDR1 as MDHEN and CDR2 as SYDVKM. J was trimmed by 4 bases and V by 7 bases; bases with no gene match: 7. The CDR3 extends over 14 amino acids. CDR3 residues: CASTRQGAKYEQYF. For the CDR3, the DNA is TGTGCCAGCACCCGACAGGGGGCGAAATACGAGCAGTACTTC.

This chain uses TRBV2 with TRBJ1-4; tentatively, D is TRBD1 (6 bases). Germline CDR1 SNHLY, CDR2 FYNNEI. V dropped 4 bases and J dropped 7 bases, with 16 bases sitting between them. The CDR3 runs 15 residues. The CDR3 region has the DNA TGTGCCAGCAGTGCGTCAGGGGCCACGGGTGAAAAACTGTTTTTT. Residues: CASSASGATGEKLFF.